These T cell receptor beta chains were read from a single sample in a study of chemoradiotherapy in HPV16-positive cancers. TCRdb's copy holds only in-frame clones and misses some; the assay was immunoSEQ multiplex PCR. The repertoire has 20,000 to 25,000 clones, 80% to 90% of them found once; the top ten carry 5.8%. The sample consisted of blood, taken from a patient who underwent chemoradiotherapy. These TCRs come from a human donor with HPV-associated anogenital cancer. Both conserved end residues are part of each CDR3. The D gene is left open where the match is weak. Clone sizes are given selectively: once, few, many, or a class where the clone is expanded.

D	J	size	V	CDR3	DNA
-	TRBJ2-1	-	TRBV5-4	CASSGGDLSYNEQFF	TGTGCCAGCAGCGGCGGGGACCTCTCCTACAATGAGCAGTTCTTC
-	TRBJ2-3	-	TRBV29-1	CSLKDATDTQYF	TGCAGCCTCAAGGACGCCACAGATACGCAGTATTTT
-	TRBJ1-5	-	TRBV2	CASSEVVFQPQHF	TGTGCCAGCAGTGAGGTCGTTTTTCAGCCCCAGCATTTT
TRBD2	TRBJ2-7	once	TRBV4-2	CASSLSGTSEDEQYF	TGTGCCAGCAGCCTTTCCGGGACTAGCGAGGACGAGCAGTACTTC
-	TRBJ1-5	-	TRBV6-1	CASSDGGPQPQHF	TGTGCCAGCAGTGACGGGGGGCCTCAGCCCCAGCATTTT
-	TRBJ2-1	-	TRBV5-8	CASSFGTSYNEQFF	TGTGCCAGCAGCTTTGGGACTTCCTACAATGAGCAGTTCTTC
-	TRBJ1-5	-	TRBV27	CASSLKTPSSAGNSNQPQHF	TGTGCCAGCAGTCTAAAAACCCCTTCCTCGGCAGGAAATAGCAATCAGCCCCAGCATTTT
TRBD1	TRBJ1-6	-	TRBV29-1	CSARDSLNSPLHF	TGCAGCGCAAGGGACAGTCTTAATTCACCCCTCCACTTT
-	TRBJ1-4	-	TRBV19	CASSTRDGLNEKLFF	TGTGCCAGTAGTACCCGGGACGGACTTAATGAAAAACTGTTTTTT
-	TRBJ1-5	-	TRBV19	CASSIDRVSQPQHF	TGTGCCAGTAGTATAGATCGGGTGTCTCAGCCCCAGCATTTT
-	TRBJ2-4	-	TRBV5-1	CASSPGQTIAKNIQYF	TGCGCCAGCAGCCCCGGACAGACCATAGCCAAAAACATTCAGTACTTC
-	TRBJ2-4	-	TRBV15	CATSVGQAKNIQYF	TGTGCCACCAGCGTAGGGCAAGCCAAAAACATTCAGTACTTC
TRBD1	TRBJ1-1	-	TRBV6-1	CASRINRGGETEAFF	TGTGCCAGCAGAATTAACAGGGGAGGAGAGACTGAAGCTTTCTTT
TRBD1	TRBJ2-3	-	TRBV27	CASSQRTGRYTDTQYF	TGTGCCAGCAGTCAAAGGACAGGCCGATACACAGATACGCAGTATTTT
-	TRBJ2-5	-	TRBV6-1	CASSLDRTTQYF	TGTGCCAGCAGTCTTGACAGGACGACCCAGTACTTC
-	TRBJ1-2	-	TRBV5-1	CASSLRQEGGYTF	TGCGCCAGCAGCTTGAGGCAGGAGGGGGGCTACACCTTC
TRBD2	TRBJ2-2	once	TRBV7-3	CASSPTAGGLTGELFF	TGTGCCAGCAGCCCCACAGCGGGGGGGCTCACCGGGGAGCTGTTTTTT
-	TRBJ1-1	-	TRBV7-9	CASSSSLPGAFF	TGTGCCAGCAGCTCTTCCCTCCCGGGAGCTTTCTTT
TRBD2	TRBJ2-1	-	TRBV6-5	CASSYLAGGGDEQFF	TGTGCCAGCAGTTACTTAGCGGGGGGTGGGGATGAGCAGTTCTTC
-	TRBJ1-4	-	TRBV28	CASSLQNDEKLFF	TGTGCCAGCAGTTTGCAAAACGATGAAAAACTGTTTTTT
-	TRBJ2-1	once	TRBV11-2	CASSLGGSSYNEQFF	TGTGCCAGCAGCTTAGGGGGGAGCTCCTACAATGAGCAGTTCTTC
-	TRBJ1-2	-	TRBV4-1	CASSQAQIYGYTF	TGCGCCAGCAGCCAAGCCCAGATTTATGGCTACACCTTC
-	TRBJ1-5	-	TRBV27	CASSTQGYSNQPQHF	TGTGCCAGCAGCACTCAGGGTTATAGCAATCAGCCCCAGCATTTT
-	TRBJ2-1	-	TRBV5-1	CASSLDGAGQNEQFF	TGCGCCAGCAGCTTGGACGGTGCAGGGCAGAATGAGCAGTTCTTC
TRBD2	TRBJ2-1	-	TRBV9	CASSVSGGPYNEQFF	TGTGCCAGCAGCGTCAGCGGGGGCCCCTACAATGAGCAGTTCTTC
-	TRBJ1-5	-	TRBV18	CASSPARGNQPQHF	TGTGCCAGCTCACCAGCACGGGGCAATCAGCCCCAGCATTTT
-	TRBJ1-1	-	TRBV7-9	CASSLVVNTEAFF	TGTGCCAGCAGCTTAGTAGTGAACACTGAAGCTTTCTTT
-	TRBJ1-2	once	TRBV18	CASSPSGGALTNGYTF	TGTGCCAGCTCACCAAGCGGAGGTGCCCTAACTAATGGCTACACCTTC
TRBD1	TRBJ2-3	-	TRBV29-1	CSVRPGGLTDTQYF	TGCAGCGTAAGGCCAGGGGGCTTAACAGATACGCAGTATTTT
-	TRBJ1-3	-	TRBV5-1	CASSLEGNTIYF	TGCGCCAGCAGCTTGGAGGGAAACACCATATATTTT
-	TRBJ2-3	-	TRBV2	CASSQQIASTDTQYF	TGTGCCAGCAGTCAACAGATTGCTAGCACAGATACGCAGTATTTT
-	TRBJ1-2	-	TRBV2	CASSEARGAPYGYTF	TGTGCCAGCAGTGAAGCGCGAGGGGCCCCCTATGGCTACACCTTC